The TCR beta chain under discussion was sequenced for a study of cytomegalovirus exposure and HLA in healthy donors. Whole-study context: About 79 million unique TCRs from HLA-typed donors were held in an early data release.

Each donor's status was that of a healthy bone marrow donor. The PCR contained 60 Vbeta and 13 Jbeta primers. Assay: immunoSEQ multiplex PCR; the TCRdb copy retains only in-frame clones and omits some. The sample lists 80,000 to 130,000 clones, around three quarters occurring once. Germline trimming cut 3 bases from V and 7 bases from J; bases unmatched to any gene: 20. Per germline, CDR1 MNHNS and CDR2 SASEGT. The CDR3 is 19 amino acids. Study-wide results and limits: Most TCR beta V segments were productive about 90% or about 30% of the time in an earlier analysis. It was 150 or so TCR beta chains that were listed as cytomegalovirus-associated.

Regarding this clone: Its target is not known.

This sequence originates from a woman in her forties or fifties in good health and CMV-seropositive. The chain couples TRBV6-1 to TRBJ1-5; the match to TRBD1 covers 8 bases. The sequenced sample consisted of PBMCs. This CDR3 reads CASSDRAGGDRGVIQPQHF. Written as DNA, the CDR3 is TGTGCCAGCAGTGATCGGGCAGGGGGCGACCGGGGTGTAATACAGCCCCAGCATTTT.